The next 7 T cell receptor beta chains were all read from a single sample in a study of blood T cells in healthy people across ages. Using a J-beta primer mix together with a sample-barcoded 5' primer, a second PCR was run for roughly 6 to 11 cycles. Using its own MiXCR run on the 5' RACE reads, TCRdb lists one record per CDR3 protein. The sample lists roughly 2 million distinct CDR3 sequences, around 48% occurring once. Sample: blood. Receptors were obtained from a woman aged 35 to 49 in good health.

This sequence joins TRBV6-1 and TRBJ1-2, with 7 bases that match TRBD1. The ends lost 11 bases at V and 1 base at J; junction bases unmatched: 10. The germline gives CDR1 MNHNS, CDR2 SASEGT. CDR3 length: 14 residues. CDR3 sequence reads: CAGSLGTDNYGYTF. Written as DNA, the CDR3 is TGTGCCGGTTCGCTGGGGACAGATAACTATGGCTACACCTTC.

This clonotype came up once. This rearrangement joins TRBV20-1 to TRBJ2-1; D is unclear. Germline loops: CDR1 DFQATT, CDR2 SNEGSKA (reference sequence). Trimming stripped 3 bases from V and 4 bases from J, with 10 bases between. This CDR3 has 13 amino acids. This chain's CDR3 is CSARSLHYNEQFF. CDR3 DNA: TGCAGTGCTAGGAGCCTTCATTACAATGAGCAGTTCTTC.

V gene TRBV2 combines with J gene TRBJ2-7; 7 bases fit TRBD1. Looked up from germline, CDR1 is SNHLY and CDR2 is FYNNEI. The CDR3 covers 15 residues. The trim removed 5 bases at V and 6 bases at J, leaving 13 bases unmatched. CDR3 DNA sequence: TGTGCCAGCAGTTATGACTCCGGGACAGAAATCGAGCAGTACTTC. As protein: CASSYDSGTEIEQYF.

Notes on this clonotype: One junction end disagrees with the germline gene, perhaps due to a read error. The chain combines TRBV9 with TRBJ2-3; D might be TRBD1 or TRBD2, each matching 5 bases. The CDR3 sequence is 18 residues long. Germline V gives CDR1 SGDLS, CDR2 YYNGEE. The CDR3 reads CASSQTPGTGGSTDTRYF. CDR3 nucleotide sequence: TGTGCCAGCAGCCAAACCCCCGGAACAGGAGGTTCCACAGATACGCGGTATTTT.

In its sample, this clonotype was seen a few times. V usage is TRBV4-1 and J usage is TRBJ2-3; 12 bases agree with TRBD2. The CDR3 is 17 amino acids. Per germline, CDR1 MGHRA and CDR2 YSYEKL. V lost 1 base and J lost 1; bases outside the gene matches: 3. In DNA form, the CDR3 reads TGCGCCAGCAGCCAAGCCCGGACTAGCGGGGGCACAGATACGCAGTATTTT. Its protein product is CASSQARTSGGTDTQYF.

This clonotype was picked up a small number of times. The V gene is TRBV2, the J gene TRBJ2-1, with 9 positions matching TRBD2. The CDR3 length is 13 residues. CDR1 and CDR2 from the germline V gene are SNHLY and FYNNEI. The junction had 7 bases not matched to a gene; V was cut back by 6 bases and J by 10 bases. The DNA of the CDR3 is TGTGCCAGCAGGCGCGGGGGGGCATGGGAGCAGTTCTTC. Its translation is CASRRGGAWEQFF.

The chain couples TRBV3-1 to TRBJ1-4; D remains unclear. CDR3 length: 11 amino acids. Germline CDR1 LGHDT, CDR2 YNNKEL (reference sequence). V was pared by 8 bases and J by 7 bases, with 8 bases between. CDR3 sequence (DNA): TGTGCCAGCGGGCCTTCTGAAAAACTGTTTTTT. Amino acids: CASGPSEKLFF.